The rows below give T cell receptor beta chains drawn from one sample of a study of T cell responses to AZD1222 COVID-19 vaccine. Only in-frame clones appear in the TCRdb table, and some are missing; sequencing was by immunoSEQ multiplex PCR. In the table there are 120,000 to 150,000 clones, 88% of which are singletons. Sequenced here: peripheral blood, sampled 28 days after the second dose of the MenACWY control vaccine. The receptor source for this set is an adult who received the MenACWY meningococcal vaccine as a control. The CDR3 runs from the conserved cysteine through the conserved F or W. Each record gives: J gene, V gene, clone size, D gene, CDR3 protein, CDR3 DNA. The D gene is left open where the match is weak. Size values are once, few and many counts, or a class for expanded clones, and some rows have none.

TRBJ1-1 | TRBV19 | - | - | CASSPYSADGNTEAFF | TGTGCCAGTAGTCCGTACTCCGCTGACGGGAACACTGAAGCTTTCTTT
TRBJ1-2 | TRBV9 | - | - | CASSVDRNYGYTF | TGTGCCAGCAGCGTAGACAGAAACTATGGCTACACCTTC
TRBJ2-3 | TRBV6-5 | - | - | CASSYSKLDLTDTQYF | TGTGCCAGCAGTTACTCGAAACTAGATCTCACAGATACGCAGTATTTT
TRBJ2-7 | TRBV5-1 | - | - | CASSLLPGDSYEQYF | TGCGCCAGCAGCTTGCTTCCGGGGGACAGCTACGAGCAGTACTTC
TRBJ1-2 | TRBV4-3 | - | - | CASSQERRGNYGYTF | TGCGCCAGCAGCCAAGAGAGGAGGGGGAACTATGGCTACACCTTC
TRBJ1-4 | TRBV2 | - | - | CASSADGGNEKLFF | TGTGCCAGCAGTGCGGACGGAGGAAATGAAAAACTGTTTTTT
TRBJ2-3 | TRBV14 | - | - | CASSQVGGGQDTQYF | TGTGCCAGCAGCCAAGTAGGAGGGGGCCAAGATACGCAGTATTTT
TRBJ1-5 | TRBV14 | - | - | CASSQTGRNQPQHF | TGTGCCAGCAGCCAAACAGGGCGCAATCAGCCCCAGCATTTT
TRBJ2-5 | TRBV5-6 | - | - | CASSLVSGEYETQYF | TGTGCCAGCAGCTTGGTCTCAGGCGAGTACGAGACCCAGTACTTC
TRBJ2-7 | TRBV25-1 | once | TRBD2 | CASSAFKLAGNSYEQYF | TGTGCCAGCAGTGCCTTTAAGCTAGCGGGGAACTCCTACGAGCAGTACTTC
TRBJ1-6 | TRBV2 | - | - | CATVSQGANSPLHF | TGTGCCACCGTATCCCAAGGAGCGAATTCACCCCTCCACTTT
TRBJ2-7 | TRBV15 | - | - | CATSRVRAGNEQYF | TGTGCCACCAGCAGAGTCAGGGCCGGGAACGAGCAGTACTTC
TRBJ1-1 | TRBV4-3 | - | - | CASSQAWGPGSEAFF | TGCGCCAGCAGCCAAGCTTGGGGTCCCGGCTCTGAAGCTTTCTTT
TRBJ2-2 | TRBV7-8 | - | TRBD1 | CASSRGQAEGELFF | TGTGCCAGCAGCCGGGGACAGGCGGAGGGGGAGCTGTTTTTT
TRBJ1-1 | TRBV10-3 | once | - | CAISESGHEAFF | TGTGCCATCAGTGAGTCGGGACATGAAGCTTTCTTT
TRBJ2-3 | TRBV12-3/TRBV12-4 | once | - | CASSSRDLAQYF | TGTGCCAGCAGTTCCCGGGACTTGGCGCAGTATTTT
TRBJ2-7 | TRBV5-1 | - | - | CASSLAAGSGYEQYF | TGCGCCAGCAGCTTGGCGGCCGGATCAGGCTACGAGCAGTACTTC
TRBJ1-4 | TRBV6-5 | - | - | CASSSSDEKLFF | TGTGCCAGCAGCTCCTCTGATGAAAAACTGTTTTTT
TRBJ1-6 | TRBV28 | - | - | CASSAGTKNSPLHF | TGTGCCAGCAGCGCCGGGACAAAAAATTCACCCCTCCACTTT
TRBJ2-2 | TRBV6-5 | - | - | CASSYRGPGTGELFF | TGTGCCAGCAGTTACCGGGGACCCGGTACCGGGGAGCTGTTTTTT
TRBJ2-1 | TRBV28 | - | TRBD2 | CASSVGLARAYNEQFF | TGTGCCAGCAGTGTCGGACTAGCGCGAGCCTACAATGAGCAGTTCTTC
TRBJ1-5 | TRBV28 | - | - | CASSLWGSNQPQHF | TGTGCCAGCAGTTTATGGGGTAGCAATCAGCCCCAGCATTTT
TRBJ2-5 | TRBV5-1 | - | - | CASSSSGTVGETQYF | TGCGCCAGCAGCTCCTCCGGGACGGTTGGCGAGACCCAGTACTTC
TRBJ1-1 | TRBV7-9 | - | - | CASSLALGGQRNTEAFF | TGTGCCAGCAGCTTAGCGTTGGGGGGGCAGCGGAACACTGAAGCTTTCTTT
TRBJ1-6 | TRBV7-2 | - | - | CASSGGGPNSPLHF | TGTGCCAGTAGCGGCGGGGGTCCCAATTCACCCCTCCACTTT
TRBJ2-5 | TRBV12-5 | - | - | CASYFYAGDQETQYF | TGTGCTAGTTACTTTTACGCCGGGGACCAAGAGACCCAGTACTTC
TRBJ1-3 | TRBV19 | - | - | CASSIRDAGNTIYF | TGTGCCAGTAGTATAAGGGACGCCGGAAACACCATATATTTT
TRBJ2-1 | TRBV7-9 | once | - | CASSPSRGSSYNEQFF | TGTGCCAGCAGCCCGAGTAGGGGTAGCTCCTACAATGAGCAGTTCTTC
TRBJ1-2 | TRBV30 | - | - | CAWRSGGRSYGYTF | TGTGCCTGGAGGAGCGGGGGGCGCAGCTATGGCTACACCTTC
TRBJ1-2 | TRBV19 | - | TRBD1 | CASSTASGGGRGYTF | TGTGCCAGTAGTACCGCTTCAGGGGGCGGTCGTGGCTACACCTTC
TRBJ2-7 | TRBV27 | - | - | CASSLRRQDKGEQYF | TGTGCCAGCAGTTTACGCCGACAGGATAAGGGCGAGCAGTACTTC
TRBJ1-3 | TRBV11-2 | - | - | CASSTTVGLLSGNTIYF | TGTGCCAGCAGCACGACTGTAGGGCTGCTCTCTGGAAACACCATATATTTT
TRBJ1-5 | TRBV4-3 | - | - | CASSQGTNQPQHF | TGCGCCAGCAGCCAAGGAACAAATCAGCCCCAGCATTTT
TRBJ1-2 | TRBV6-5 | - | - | CASSYSGGGYTF | TGTGCCAGCAGTTACTCGGGGGGTGGCTACACCTTC
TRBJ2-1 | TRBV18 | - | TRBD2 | CASSLSGGGSYNEQFF | TGTGCCAGCTCACTTAGCGGGGGGGGCTCCTACAATGAGCAGTTCTTC
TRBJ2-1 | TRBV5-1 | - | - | CASSLDPGTNSQFF | TGCGCCAGCAGCTTGGATCCGGGCACCAACAGCCAGTTCTTC
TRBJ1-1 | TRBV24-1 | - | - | CATTYGGRAFF | TGTGCCACCACTTATGGGGGAAGGGCTTTCTTT
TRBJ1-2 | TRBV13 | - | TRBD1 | CASSLRQGTRYGYTF | TGTGCCAGCAGCTTAAGACAGGGGACTAGATATGGCTACACCTTC
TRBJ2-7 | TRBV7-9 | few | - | CASSPTGYEQYF | TGTGCCAGCAGCCCAACCGGTTACGAGCAGTACTTC
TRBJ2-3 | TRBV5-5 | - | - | CASSLVTGDTDTQYF | TGTGCCAGCAGCTTGGTGACAGGAGACACAGATACGCAGTATTTT
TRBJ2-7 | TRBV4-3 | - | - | CASSPGWGAQLYEQYF | TGCGCCAGCAGCCCGGGGTGGGGGGCGCAACTGTACGAGCAGTACTTC
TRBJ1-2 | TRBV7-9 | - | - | CASSLGQITLGYTF | TGTGCCAGCAGCTTAGGACAGATTACTCTTGGCTACACCTTC
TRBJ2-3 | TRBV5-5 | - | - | CASSLGDTYTDTQYF | TGTGCCAGCAGCTTGGGGGACACCTACACAGATACGCAGTATTTT
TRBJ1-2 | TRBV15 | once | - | CATSKAAYGYTF | TGTGCCACCAGCAAAGCGGCTTATGGCTACACCTTC
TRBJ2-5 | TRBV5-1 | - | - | CASSAGWGGTQETQYF | TGCGCCAGCAGCGCGGGTTGGGGCGGGACCCAAGAGACCCAGTACTTC
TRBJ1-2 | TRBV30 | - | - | CAWSVQGQDGYTF | TGTGCCTGGAGTGTACAGGGCCAGGATGGCTACACCTTC
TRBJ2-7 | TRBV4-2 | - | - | CASSQFQDEQYF | TGTGCCAGCAGCCAGTTCCAGGACGAGCAGTACTTC
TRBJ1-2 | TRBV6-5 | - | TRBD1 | CASRRTGGHGYTF | TGTGCCAGCAGAAGAACAGGGGGACATGGCTACACCTTC
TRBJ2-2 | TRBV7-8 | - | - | CASSWAVRGGELFF | TGTGCCAGCAGCTGGGCCGTTAGGGGCGGGGAGCTGTTTTTT
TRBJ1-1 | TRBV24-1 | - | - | CATRENLNTEAFF | TGTGCCACCCGAGAGAACTTGAACACTGAAGCTTTCTTT
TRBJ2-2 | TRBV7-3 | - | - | CASSYLGLSNTGELFF | TGTGCCAGCAGCTACTTGGGACTGTCGAACACCGGGGAGCTGTTTTTT
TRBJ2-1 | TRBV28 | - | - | CASSVLLEQFF | TGTGCCAGCAGTGTCCTGTTGGAGCAGTTCTTC
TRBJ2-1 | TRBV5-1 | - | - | CASSFSSAYNEQFF | TGCGCCAGCAGCTTTTCCAGCGCCTACAATGAGCAGTTCTTC